This T cell receptor beta chain appears in the sequencing data of a study of T cell responses to AZD1222 COVID-19 vaccine. Study-level results: Rises in breadth and depth of Spike-specific TCRs came after two AZD1222 doses.

For this clone: Its antigen is not known.

The method was immunoSEQ multiplex PCR; TCRdb's version includes in-frame clones alone and lacks a portion of them. The sample yields some 150,000 clones, under 95% seen once. This receptor was obtained from an adult in good health. The sequences come from peripheral blood, collected on day 0 of MenACWY control vaccination.

CDR3 loop: CASSPLPRKETQYF. CDR3 nucleotides: TGTGCCAGCTCACCACTCCCCAGAAAAGAGACCCAGTACTTC. The V gene is TRBV18, the J gene TRBJ2-5; D gene unclear. The V and J ends lost 1 base and 3 bases respectively, with 9 bases between them. CDR3 length equals 14 residues. Germline V lookup: CDR1 KGHSH, CDR2 LQKENI.